The present TCR beta chain was sequenced within a study of blood T cell repertoires in COVID-19. Clones were sequenced by immunoSEQ multiplex PCR, and TCRdb holds only the in-frame ones, with some missing. Among around 270,000 clones, about four fifths were seen once, and the ten largest hold less than 2%. The CDR3 sequence is 14 residues long. Germline CDR1 and CDR2: SGHRS and YFSETQ. Trimming stripped 2 bases from V and 1 base from J, with 9 bases between. Note on this clone: The sample has other DNA sequences that encode this CDR3 too.

Sequenced material: peripheral blood. The chain carries TRBV5-1 and TRBJ1-1; tentatively, D is TRBD1 (5 bases). This TCR was recovered from a woman in her thirties or forties who had recovered from COVID-19. The CDR3 is CASSFTGANTEAFF. CDR3 DNA: TGCGCCAGCAGCTTCACAGGAGCGAACACTGAAGCTTTCTTT.